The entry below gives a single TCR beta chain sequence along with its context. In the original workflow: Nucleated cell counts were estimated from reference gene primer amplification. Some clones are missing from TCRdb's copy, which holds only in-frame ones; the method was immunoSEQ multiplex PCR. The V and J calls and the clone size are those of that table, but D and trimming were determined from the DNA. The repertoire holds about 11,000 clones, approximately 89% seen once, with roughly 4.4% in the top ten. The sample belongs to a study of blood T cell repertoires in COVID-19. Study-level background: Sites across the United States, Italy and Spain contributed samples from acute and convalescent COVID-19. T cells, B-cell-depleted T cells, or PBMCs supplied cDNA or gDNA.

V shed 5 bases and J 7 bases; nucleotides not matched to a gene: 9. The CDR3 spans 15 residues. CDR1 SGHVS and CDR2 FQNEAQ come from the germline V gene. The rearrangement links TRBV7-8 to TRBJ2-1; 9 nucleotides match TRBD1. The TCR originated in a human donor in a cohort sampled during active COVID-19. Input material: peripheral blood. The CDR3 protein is CASSRPGTGINEQFF. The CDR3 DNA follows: TGTGCCAGCAGCCGACCCGGGACAGGGATAAATGAGCAGTTCTTC.